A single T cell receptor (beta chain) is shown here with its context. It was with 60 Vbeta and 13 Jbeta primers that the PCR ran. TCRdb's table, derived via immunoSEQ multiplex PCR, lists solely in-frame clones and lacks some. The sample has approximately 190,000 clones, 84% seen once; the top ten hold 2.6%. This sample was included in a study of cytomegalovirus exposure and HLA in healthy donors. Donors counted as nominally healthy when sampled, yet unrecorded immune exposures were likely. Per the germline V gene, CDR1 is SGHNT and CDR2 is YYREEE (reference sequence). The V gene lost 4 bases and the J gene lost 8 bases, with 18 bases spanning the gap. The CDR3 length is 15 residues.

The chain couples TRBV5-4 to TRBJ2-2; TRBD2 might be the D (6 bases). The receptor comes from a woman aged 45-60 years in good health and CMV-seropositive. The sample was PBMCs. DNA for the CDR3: TGTGCCAGCAGCCATGGGGGGAGTCCGGGAGGGGAGCTGTTTTTT. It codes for CASSHGGSPGGELFF.